A single sample gave rise to the 28 T cell receptor beta chains below, sequenced in a study of shared clonotypes between healthy human individuals. The data were produced by immunoSEQ multiplex PCR, yet TCRdb's version contains in-frame clones alone and is incomplete. This sample yields about 680,000 clones, of which about three quarters are seen a single time; 1.8% belongs to the top ten. The sequenced sample consisted of memory CD4+ T cells sorted from blood. Subset here: CD45RA-negative fraction. The source of these receptors is a woman aged 30 to 39 in good health.

V is TRBV25-1 and J is TRBJ2-7; no definite D call. The CDR3 extends over 14 amino acids. Germline CDR1 is MGHDK and CDR2 is SYGVNS. With 9 bases removed from V and 0 bases from J, the gap between germline ends came to 15 bases. The chain's CDR3 is CARPLHAASYEQYF. The CDR3 DNA is TGTGCCAGACCCCTCCACGCGGCCTCCTACGAGCAGTACTTC.

The J gene is TRBJ2-2, the V gene TRBV6-6; 12 bases are shared with TRBD2. The CDR3 consists of 15 residues. Unmatched junction bases numbered 6, after V lost 2 bases and J lost 11 bases. Germline CDR1 MNHNY, CDR2 SVGAGI (reference sequence). The CDR3 loop is CASSYPGTSGRELFF. DNA for the CDR3: TGTGCCAGCAGTTACCCTGGGACTAGCGGGCGAGAGCTGTTTTTT.

The chain recombines TRBV28 with TRBJ2-7; D is tentatively TRBD1 or TRBD2 (8 bases each). This CDR3 spans 21 amino acids. Germline V lookup: CDR1 MDHEN, CDR2 SYDVKM. Trimming took off 1 base at V and 0 bases at J, with 28 bases between the two ends. CDR3 in DNA: TGTGCCAGCAGTTTATCCCGGACAGGGATCGGTTTTAGCGGGAACTCCTACGAGCAGTACTTC. Translation: CASSLSRTGIGFSGNSYEQYF.

J is TRBJ1-1 and V is TRBV27, with 9 bases lining up with TRBD1. Trimming took 5 bases from V and 4 from J; bases not matched to a gene: 8. Per the germline V gene, CDR1 is MNHEY and CDR2 is SMNVEV (reference sequence). This CDR3 region has 15 residues. The CDR3: CASSDTDRGGTEAFF. CDR3 sequence (DNA): TGTGCCAGCAGTGACACGGACAGGGGAGGCACTGAAGCTTTCTTT.

This chain uses TRBV9 with TRBJ2-1; no reliable D call. Germline CDR1 is SGDLS and CDR2 is YYNGEE. The CDR3 runs 17 residues. V was shortened by 0 bases and J by 7 bases, with 20 bases between the two germline ends. CDR3 sequence reads: CASSVEGVLMGGNEQFF. As DNA, the CDR3 is TGTGCCAGCAGCGTAGAGGGCGTGTTGATGGGCGGAAATGAGCAGTTCTTC.

This rearrangement joins TRBV7-3 to TRBJ2-1; either TRBD1 or TRBD2 may supply D (5 bases each). The germline V gene encodes CDR1 SGHTA and CDR2 FQGTGA. The CDR3 has 15 residues. V lost 2 bases and J 10 bases, leaving 18 bases between the germline ends. In nucleotides, the CDR3 is TGTGCCAGCAGCTTAGGCGGCTACACCGGGACCGAGCAGTTCTTC. This translates into CASSLGGYTGTEQFF.

The chain is built from TRBV28 and TRBJ2-5, with TRBD2 identical over 10 bases. The CDR3 consists of 18 residues. After removal of 4 bases from V and 0 bases from J, the junction contained 11 bases not matched to a gene. The germline gives CDR1 MDHEN, CDR2 SYDVKM. This chain's CDR3 is CASSSQQEGLANQETQYF. The CDR3 DNA is TGTGCCAGCAGTTCCCAACAGGAGGGACTAGCGAACCAAGAGACCCAGTACTTC. Full variable domain (remainder filled in from reference TRBV28 and TRBJ2-5): DVKVTQSSRYLVKRTGEKVFLECVQDMDHENMFWYRQDPGLGLRLIYFSYDVKMKEKGDIPEGYSVSREKKERFSLILESASTNQTSMYLCASSSQQEGLANQETQYFGPGTRLLVL.

This clone was picked up a small number of times. The V gene is TRBV19, the J gene TRBJ2-4; 10 bases are shared with TRBD1. Germline CDR1 reads LNHDA; CDR2 reads SQIVND (reference sequence). V trimming: 4 bases; J trimming: 8 bases; junction bases outside the gene matches: 11. This CDR3 contains 16 residues. The CDR3 protein is CASSTTGGKGSDIQYF. The CDR3 DNA is TGTGCCAGTAGTACGACAGGGGGCAAGGGGTCCGACATTCAGTACTTC.

The chain recombines TRBV11-2 with TRBJ2-7; weak D call: TRBD2 (5 bases). In germline, CDR1 is SGHAT, CDR2 FQNNGV. The CDR3 loop spans 15 amino acids. The ends were cut back, 3 bases at V and 5 bases at J, with 17 bases in the middle. The CDR3 DNA sequence: TGTGCCAGCAGCTTGGGCGCCGGGGAGACAAACGAGCAGTACTTC. Its protein is CASSLGAGETNEQYF.

The V call is TRBV6-6, the J call TRBJ2-2; possibly TRBD1 for D (6 bases). This CDR3 spans 16 amino acids. The V end was cut by 5 bases, the J end by 0 bases, with 13 bases between. Germline values: CDR1 MNHNY, CDR2 SVGAGI (reference sequence). The CDR3 DNA is TGTGCCAGCAGTCGAGCCGGACAGTCGAACACCGGGGAGCTGTTTTTT. Translation: CASSRAGQSNTGELFF.

V usage is TRBV18 and J usage is TRBJ1-1, with D perhaps matching TRBD1 (6 bases). The CDR3 covers 13 residues. Germline values: CDR1 KGHSH, CDR2 LQKENI. With 0 bases removed from V and 7 bases from J, the gap between germline ends came to 9 bases. The CDR3 sequence is CASSPPGQNEAFF. The DNA for the CDR3 is TGTGCCAGCTCACCACCTGGACAGAATGAAGCTTTCTTT.

The chain is built from TRBV4-1 and TRBJ2-2; weak D call: TRBD1 (5 bases). Germline V gene sequence: CDR1 MGHRA, CDR2 YSYEKL. V was shortened by 3 bases and J by 3 bases, with 8 bases between the two germline ends. The CDR3 runs to 14 residues. CDR3 sequence reads: CASSHGAYTGELFF. In DNA form, the CDR3 reads TGCGCCAGCAGCCATGGGGCTTACACCGGGGAGCTGTTTTTT.

CDR3 amino acids: CASSLVGQGIDTQYF. The CDR3 DNA is TGCGCCAGCAGCTTGGTGGGACAGGGAATAGATACGCAGTATTTT. The gene calls are TRBV5-1 and TRBJ2-3; 9 bases fit TRBD1. V shed 0 bases and J 5 bases; nucleotides not matched to a gene: 4. The germline gives CDR1 SGHRS, CDR2 YFSETQ. The CDR3 spans 15 residues.

J is TRBJ2-2 and V is TRBV29-1; 10 nucleotides line up with TRBD2. This CDR3 comprises 14 residues. Germline V lookup: CDR1 SQVTM, CDR2 ANQGSEA. Germline trimming cut 4 bases from V and 5 bases from J; bases unmatched to any gene: 4. In nucleotides, the CDR3 is TGCAGCGTTGGAACTAGCGGGAAAACCGGGGAGCTGTTTTTT. It yields the protein CSVGTSGKTGELFF.

The rearrangement joins TRBV30 to TRBJ1-5; D not certain. Trimming pared 2 bases from V and 2 bases from J, leaving 7 bases between. This CDR3 comprises 13 residues. CDR1 and CDR2 from the germline V gene are GTSNPN and SVGIG (reference sequence). The CDR3 DNA is TGTGCCTGGAGTTGGCAGGGCAATCAGCCCCAGCATTTT. Translation gives CAWSWQGNQPQHF.

This sequence joins TRBV4-2 and TRBJ2-3; 9 bases agree with TRBD2. In germline, CDR1 is LGHNA, CDR2 YNFKEQ. J lost 7 bases, V lost 0 bases, and 5 bases had no gene match. The CDR3 extends over 15 amino acids. The CDR3, as DNA: TGTGCCAGCAGCCAAGACTTGACTAGCGGCTATACGCAGTATTTT. Protein sequence: CASSQDLTSGYTQYF.

The table lists this clone with a few counts. The J gene is TRBJ1-5, the V gene TRBV30; weak D call: TRBD1 (6 bases). The CDR3 totals 16 residues. Germline-derived CDR1 and CDR2 are GTSNPN and SVGIG (reference sequence). Between the trimmed V and J ends, which lost 0 bases and 4 bases, there was a span of 16 bases. Here the CDR3 DNA reads TGTGCCTGGAGTGTAGTTGGACAGCAACGGAATCAGCCCCAGCATTTT. Translating gives CAWSVVGQQRNQPQHF.

V usage is TRBV25-1 and J usage is TRBJ1-5; 7 bases agree with TRBD1. The J segment lost 5 bases and the V segment lost 5 bases, leaving 18 bases of the junction unmatched. This CDR3 region has 18 residues. Germline values: CDR1 MGHDK, CDR2 SYGVNS. In DNA, the CDR3 is TGTGCCAGCAGTCCCCCCGGGACAGCCATGGCAGTTCATCAGCCCCAGCATTTT. Its protein product is CASSPPGTAMAVHQPQHF.

V is TRBV19 and J is TRBJ1-1, with 7 bases lining up with TRBD1. This CDR3 is built from 14 residues. Germline V gives CDR1 LNHDA, CDR2 SQIVND (reference sequence). V was clipped by 4 bases and J by 1 base; unmatched bases: 3. CDR3 sequence reads: CASSTTGKNTEAFF. CDR3 bases: TGTGCCAGTAGTACGACAGGGAAGAACACTGAAGCTTTCTTT.

The chain combines TRBV30 with TRBJ2-3; 10 bases agree with TRBD1. The CDR3 is 14 amino acids. Looked up from germline, CDR1 is GTSNPN and CDR2 is SVGIG (reference sequence). The trim removed 0 bases at V and 11 bases at J, leaving 8 bases unmatched. Here the CDR3 reads CAWSVGTGAAWQYF. The CDR3 DNA is TGTGCCTGGAGTGTGGGGACAGGGGCCGCCTGGCAGTATTTT.

This clone showed up just once. The identical CDR3 is also encoded by other nucleotide sequences in the sample. The chain joins TRBV11-2 to TRBJ2-5; D possibly corresponds to TRBD1 (6 bases). Germline V gene sequence: CDR1 SGHAT, CDR2 FQNNGV. V was cut by 4 bases and J by 5 bases, with 8 bases left in between. This CDR3 has 12 residues. This CDR3 is CASSSQGETQYF. The CDR3 DNA sequence: TGTGCCAGCAGCTCGCAGGGGGAGACCCAGTACTTC.

The CDR3 bases are TGTGCCAGCAGCCCTACTAGCGCCCAGAATGAGCAGTTCTTC. This codes for CASSPTSAQNEQFF. The gene calls are TRBV7-2 and TRBJ2-1, with 7 nucleotides matching TRBD2. This CDR3 comprises 14 residues. Germline trimming cut 5 bases from V and 7 bases from J; bases unmatched to any gene: 8. Germline V CDR1 and CDR2: SGHTA, FQGNSA.

J is TRBJ2-3 and V is TRBV9, with D perhaps TRBD1 or TRBD2 (5 bases each). The CDR3 sequence is 15 residues long. Trimming cost V 0 bases and J 1 base, with 9 bases left between them. Germline V CDR1 and CDR2: SGDLS, YYNGEE. This CDR3 reads CASSVDEGRTDTQYF. For the CDR3, the DNA is TGTGCCAGCAGCGTAGATGAGGGGCGCACAGATACGCAGTATTTT.

This clone appeared once. The chain combines TRBV19 with TRBJ2-3; 14 bases map to TRBD2. Germline V lookup: CDR1 LNHDA, CDR2 SQIVND (reference sequence). The J segment lost 5 bases and the V segment lost 5 bases, leaving 9 bases of the junction unmatched. The CDR3 is 17 residues long. CDR3 nucleotide sequence: TGTGCCAGTAGTCATCGACTAGCGGGAGGGCAGGGAGATACGCAGTATTTT. As protein: CASSHRLAGGQGDTQYF.

The rearrangement uses TRBV7-3 and TRBJ2-3, with 7 bases lining up with TRBD1. The J segment lost 2 bases and the V segment lost 7 bases, leaving 6 bases of the junction unmatched. This CDR3 has 14 residues. The germline V gene encodes CDR1 SGHTA and CDR2 FQGTGA. CDR3 loop: CASNRGQPTDTQYF. CDR3 in DNA: TGTGCCAGCAACAGGGGACAACCCACAGATACGCAGTATTTT. The variable domain in full, with the rest retrieved from reference TRBV7-3 and TRBJ2-3, is GAGVSQTPSNKVTEKGKYVELRCDPISGHTALYWYRQSLGQGPEFLIYFQGTGAADDSGLPNDRFFAVRPEGSVSTLKIQRTERGDSAVYLCASNRGQPTDTQYFGPGTRLTVL.

Of note for this clone: A much more abundant neighbour one base away suggests this may be a read error. Other DNA sequences in the sample encode the same CDR3. CDR3 residues: CASSSSSGSYNEQFF. CDR3 in DNA: TGCGCCAGCAGCTCGTCTAGCGGTTCCTACAATGAGCAGTTCTTC. The chain combines TRBV5-1 with TRBJ2-1, with 7 bases matching TRBD2. Trimming at V came to 3 bases and at J to 1 base, leaving 4 bases not matched to a gene. Germline-derived CDR1 and CDR2 are SGHRS and YFSETQ. This CDR3 spans 15 amino acids.

The chain employs TRBV18 and TRBJ2-2; 9 bases agree with TRBD2. The germline CDR1 and CDR2 sequences are KGHSH and LQKENI. V lost 1 base to trimming and J lost 7 bases; unmatched junction nucleotides: 7. CDR3 length: 16 residues. The CDR3 coding sequence is TGTGCCAGCTCACCACGGAGTAGCGGGAGTTACGGGGAGCTGTTTTTT. Its protein is CASSPRSSGSYGELFF.

The chain recombines TRBV5-1 with TRBJ1-1; the match to TRBD1 covers 7 bases. CDR1 is SGHRS and CDR2 is YFSETQ in the germline V gene. After removal of 0 bases from V and 5 bases from J, the junction contained 7 bases not matched to a gene. This CDR3 is built from 15 residues. DNA for the CDR3: TGCGCCAGCAGCTTGGAATTTGGACAGGTAACTGAAGCTTTCTTT. Protein: CASSLEFGQVTEAFF.